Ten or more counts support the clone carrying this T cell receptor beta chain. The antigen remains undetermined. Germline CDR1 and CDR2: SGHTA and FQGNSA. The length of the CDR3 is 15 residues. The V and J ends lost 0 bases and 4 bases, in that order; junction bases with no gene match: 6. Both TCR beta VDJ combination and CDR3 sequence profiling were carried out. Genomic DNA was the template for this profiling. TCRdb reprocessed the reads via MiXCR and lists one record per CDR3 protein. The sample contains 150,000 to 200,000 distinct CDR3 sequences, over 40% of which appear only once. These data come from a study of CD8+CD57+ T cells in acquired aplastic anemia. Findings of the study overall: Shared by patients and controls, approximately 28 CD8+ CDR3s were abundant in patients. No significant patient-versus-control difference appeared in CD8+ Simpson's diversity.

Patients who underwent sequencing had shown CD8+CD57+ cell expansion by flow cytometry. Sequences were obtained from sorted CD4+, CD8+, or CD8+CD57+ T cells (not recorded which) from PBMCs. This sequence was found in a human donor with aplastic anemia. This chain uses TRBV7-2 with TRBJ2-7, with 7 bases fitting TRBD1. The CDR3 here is CASSLAWTGSYEQYF. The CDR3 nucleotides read TGTGCCAGCAGCTTAGCCTGGACAGGATCATACGAGCAGTACTTC.